This T cell receptor beta chain was sequenced during a study of cytomegalovirus exposure and HLA in healthy donors. Study-wide points: Subsequent analysis revealed that first-cohort TCR clusters tended to co-occur in the 90 to 150 validation repertoires. Cytomegalovirus association was listed for approximately 160 TCR beta chains. In vitro work confirmed that a few CMV-associated chains recognize CMV antigens.

Germline trimming cut 0 bases from V and 4 bases from J; bases unmatched to any gene: 8. This CDR3 contains 17 residues. The germline V gene encodes CDR1 SGHDT and CDR2 YYEEEE. Measured with immunoSEQ multiplex PCR; TCRdb has only the in-frame clones, and not every one. Among about 170,000 clones listed, roughly nine tenths were seen once. Note on this clone: The antigen remains undetermined.

From the roughly 110-subject validation cohort, which was separate from the approximately 670-subject first cohort, the donors were drawn. Sequenced sample: PBMCs. The chain is built from TRBV5-6 and TRBJ2-1; TRBD1 agrees at 9 bases. The sequence was obtained from a man in his late teens or twenties in good health and CMV-seropositive. This chain's CDR3 is CASSLGTGAGKYNEQFF. CDR3 DNA: TGTGCCAGCAGCTTGGGGACAGGGGCTGGGAAATACAATGAGCAGTTCTTC.